Presented here are 30 T cell receptor beta chains from one specimen sequenced in a study of cytomegalovirus exposure and HLA in healthy donors. Using immunoSEQ multiplex PCR, the repertoire was profiled, and TCRdb retains in-frame clones only, with some absent. The sample yields 100,000 to 150,000 clones, 89% seen once. Material for sequencing was PBMCs. The receptors here all came from a woman between 18 and 29 years old in good health and CMV-seronegative.

The chain has TRBV7-9 and TRBJ1-1, with a possible D match to TRBD1 (6 bases). V gave up 1 base and J gave up 0 bases, with 15 bases separating them. The germline V gene has CDR1 SEHNR and CDR2 FQNEAQ (reference sequence). The CDR3 length is 17 residues. As DNA, the CDR3 is TGTGCCAGCAGCTTAGTAGGCAGGGGAGGGGTGAACACTGAAGCTTTCTTT. Protein sequence: CASSLVGRGGVNTEAFF. Supplemented by reference TRBV7-9 and TRBJ1-1, the full variable domain reads DTGVSQNPRHKITKRGQNVTFRCDPISEHNRLYWYRQTLGQGPEFLTYFQNEAQLEKSRLLSDRFSAERPKGSFSTLEIQRTEQGDSAMYLCASSLVGRGGVNTEAFFGQGTRLTVV.

V usage is TRBV7-9 and J usage is TRBJ2-6; 10 nucleotides line up with TRBD1. Germline CDR1 SEHNR, CDR2 FQNEAQ (reference sequence). V dropped 3 bases and J dropped 2; count of bases not matched to a gene: 4. This CDR3 is built from 17 residues. CDR3 DNA sequence: TGTGCCAGCAGCTTTTTGACAGGGGGCGCTGGGGCCAACGTCCTGACTTTC. Its protein product is CASSFLTGGAGANVLTF. The variable domain in full, with the rest retrieved from reference TRBV7-9 and TRBJ2-6, is DTGVSQNPRHKITKRGQNVTFRCDPISEHNRLYWYRQTLGQGPEFLTYFQNEAQLEKSRLLSDRFSAERPKGSFSTLEIQRTEQGDSAMYLCASSFLTGGAGANVLTFGAGSRLTVL.

This chain connects TRBV6-5 to TRBJ1-3; D ambiguous. From germline, CDR1 is MNHEY and CDR2 SVGAGI. The V gene lost 3 bases and the J gene lost 3 bases, with 6 bases spanning the gap. The CDR3 runs to 13 residues. The CDR3 spells CASSYQFGNTIYF. CDR3 sequence (DNA): TGTGCCAGCAGTTATCAATTTGGAAACACCATATATTTT.

The rearrangement joins TRBV2 to TRBJ2-3, with D tentatively TRBD2 (5 bases). Trimming stripped 7 bases from V and 4 bases from J, with 21 bases between. The CDR3 length is 16 residues. Per germline, CDR1 SNHLY and CDR2 FYNNEI. Here the CDR3 DNA reads TGTGCCAGCACCCCACTCCCACCCGGGGTATCAGATACGCAGTATTTT. As protein: CASTPLPPGVSDTQYF.

This clone was found a few times. The rearrangement uses TRBV4-1 and TRBJ1-2, with 9 bases that match TRBD1. V trimming: 0 bases; J trimming: 2 bases; junction bases outside the gene matches: 7. The CDR3 contains 17 residues. Per the germline V gene, CDR1 is MGHRA and CDR2 is YSYEKL. The CDR3 sequence is CASSQDLGTGRNYGYTF. DNA of the CDR3: TGCGCCAGCAGCCAAGATTTGGGGACAGGGCGGAACTATGGCTACACCTTC.

The chain combines TRBV27 with TRBJ2-1, with 11 nucleotides matching TRBD2. Trimming took 3 bases from V and 4 from J; bases not matched to a gene: 11. Per the germline V gene, CDR1 is MNHEY and CDR2 is SMNVEV (reference sequence). CDR3 length: 18 amino acids. CDR3 bases: TGTGCCAGCAGTTTGAGTTTCGGTTGGACTAGCGGGTACAATGAGCAGTTCTTC. Encoded protein: CASSLSFGWTSGYNEQFF.

The rearrangement joins TRBV5-1 to TRBJ1-1, with a weak D call TRBD1 (5 bases). The CDR3 totals 16 residues. Germline CDR1 reads SGHRS; CDR2 reads YFSETQ. V was pared by 1 base and J by 3 bases, with 16 bases between. The CDR3 nucleotides are TGCGCCAGCAGCTTGATCTCGGCTGCGGGGCACACTGAAGCTTTCTTT. This sequence encodes CASSLISAAGHTEAFF.

The chain links TRBV5-4 to TRBJ1-6; TRBD1 matches 8 bases. CDR3 size: 20 residues. V shed 0 bases, J shed 0 bases, and the junction held 11 bases outside the gene matches. From germline, CDR1 is SGHNT and CDR2 YYREEE (reference sequence). The CDR3 spells CASSLASGQGKYSYNSPLHF. The DNA of the CDR3 is TGTGCCAGCAGCTTGGCCTCCGGACAGGGTAAATACTCCTATAATTCACCCCTCCACTTT.

This chain links TRBV15 with TRBJ2-1, with D maybe TRBD1 (6 bases). The CDR3 runs 15 residues. V lost 4 bases and J 2 bases, leaving 12 bases between the germline ends. Germline V gene lookup returns CDR1 LNHNV and CDR2 YYDKDF (reference sequence). The CDR3 coding sequence is TGTGCCACCAGCACTACAGGGAGTCCCTACAATGAGCAGTTCTTC. As protein: CATSTTGSPYNEQFF.

This clone was seen a single time. V usage is TRBV6-1 and J usage is TRBJ1-3; TRBD1 matches at 8 bases. The V gene end was trimmed by 3 bases and the J gene end by 0 bases; junction bases not matched to a gene: 13. CDR1 is MNHNS and CDR2 is SASEGT in the germline V gene. The CDR3 is 19 residues long. This chain's CDR3 is CASSDRDRSYLGSGNTIYF. Here the CDR3 DNA reads TGTGCCAGCAGTGACCGGGACAGGAGTTATCTTGGCTCTGGAAACACCATATATTTT.

The chain employs TRBV5-1 and TRBJ1-2; D is undetermined. CDR3 length: 12 amino acids. The germline CDR1 and CDR2 sequences are SGHRS and YFSETQ. V was trimmed by 0 bases and J by 8 bases, leaving 8 bases between them. The CDR3 sequence: CASSLAGWGYTF. The CDR3 DNA follows: TGCGCCAGCAGCTTGGCGGGTTGGGGCTACACCTTC.

The V and J genes are TRBV7-2 and TRBJ2-1; 7 bases are shared with TRBD2. CDR1 is SGHTA and CDR2 is FQGNSA in the germline V gene. The ends lost 1 base at V and 9 bases at J; junction bases unmatched: 6. The CDR3 sequence is 14 residues long. CDR3 in DNA: TGTGCCAGCAGCTTAGGGTCATCGGGAGGTGAGCAGTTCTTC. Amino acid sequence: CASSLGSSGGEQFF.

The genes are TRBV5-6 and TRBJ2-3; D remains ambiguous. The CDR3 covers 13 residues. CDR1 and CDR2 (germline): SGHDT, YYEEEE. V dropped 1 base and J dropped 2 bases, with 5 bases sitting between them. In nucleotides, the CDR3 is TGTGCCAGCAGCTTGCATCCCACAGATACGCAGTATTTT. This codes for CASSLHPTDTQYF.

This clone was seen just once. CDR3 residues: CASSYSTGANYGYTF. CDR3 DNA: TGTGCCAGCAGTTACTCGACGGGGGCTAACTATGGCTACACCTTC. The gene calls are TRBV6-6 and TRBJ1-2; D is perhaps TRBD1 (5 bases). There are 15 residues in the CDR3. V shed 0 bases and J shed 0 bases, with 8 bases lying between them. Germline CDR1 is MNHNY and CDR2 is SVGAGI (reference sequence).

The gene calls are TRBV7-9 and TRBJ2-7, with 10 bases that match TRBD2. Per germline, CDR1 SEHNR and CDR2 FQNEAQ (reference sequence). This CDR3 has 16 amino acids. V gave up 5 bases and J gave up 0 bases; unmatched junction bases: 7. CDR3 protein: CASSPGLAEPSYEQYF. In DNA form, the CDR3 reads TGTGCCAGCAGCCCCGGACTAGCGGAACCCTCCTACGAGCAGTACTTC.

The chain links TRBV27 to TRBJ2-1, with D perhaps TRBD2 (6 bases). The germline gives CDR1 MNHEY, CDR2 SMNVEV (reference sequence). Trimming took 4 bases from V and 5 from J, leaving 15 bases between them. This CDR3 comprises 15 residues. CDR3 region: CASSSGLLTHNEQFF. The CDR3 nucleotides read TGTGCCAGCAGTTCTGGACTACTAACCCACAATGAGCAGTTCTTC.

V and J are TRBV14 and TRBJ1-3; a possible D gene is TRBD1 (5 bases). CDR3 length equals 21 residues. The V and J ends lost 1 base and 4 bases respectively, with 29 bases between them. From germline, CDR1 is SGHDN and CDR2 FVKESK. CDR3 in amino acids: CASSQARDESLTANLGNTIYF. The CDR3 coding sequence is TGTGCCAGCAGCCAAGCCCGCGATGAGTCCTTGACAGCGAACTTGGGAAACACCATATATTTT.

CDR3 bases: TGTGCCAGCAGTGAAGACCCGCTAAGATGGGCGAACACTGAAGCTTTCTTT. This sequence encodes CASSEDPLRWANTEAFF. The chain is built from TRBV6-1 and TRBJ1-1; D is unclear. Trimming left V 1 base short and J 1 base short, with 16 bases between. Germline V gene lookup returns CDR1 MNHNS and CDR2 SASEGT. The CDR3 sequence is 17 residues long.

The V gene is TRBV27, the J gene TRBJ2-2; TRBD1 aligns across 12 bases. The CDR3 contains 14 residues. In germline, CDR1 is MNHEY, CDR2 SMNVEV (reference sequence). V was clipped by 4 bases and J by 6 bases; unmatched bases: 0. CDR3 in amino acids: CASSWDRGPGELFF. In nucleotides, the CDR3 is TGTGCCAGCAGTTGGGACAGGGGGCCCGGGGAGCTGTTTTTT.

The chain carries TRBV4-1 and TRBJ2-7; D is unclear. Germline CDR1 is MGHRA and CDR2 is YSYEKL. V dropped 1 base and J dropped 3 bases, with 22 bases sitting between them. This CDR3 contains 18 residues. CDR3 protein: CASSQGPLPRRPNYEQYF. The DNA of the CDR3 is TGCGCCAGCAGCCAAGGTCCCCTCCCCCGGCGGCCTAACTACGAGCAGTACTTC.

The rearrangement uses TRBV27 and TRBJ2-6; TRBD1 matches 9 bases. The germline V gene has CDR1 MNHEY and CDR2 SMNVEV (reference sequence). V trimming: 5 bases; J trimming: 4 bases; junction bases outside the gene matches: 6. This CDR3 is 16 amino acids long. This CDR3 is CASSRTGVEGANVLTF. The DNA of the CDR3 is TGTGCCAGCAGTAGGACAGGGGTGGAGGGGGCCAACGTCCTGACTTTC.

V gene TRBV5-1 combines with J gene TRBJ1-1; D call uncertain. Germline values: CDR1 SGHRS, CDR2 YFSETQ. This CDR3 contains 15 residues. V shed 0 bases and J shed 1 base, with 10 bases lying between them. Here the CDR3 reads CASSLGLGRNTEAFF. The CDR3 coding sequence is TGCGCCAGCAGCTTGGGTCTGGGGAGGAACACTGAAGCTTTCTTT. The variable domain in full, completed from reference TRBV5-1 and TRBJ1-1, reads KAGVTQTPRYLIKTRGQQVTLSCSPISGHRSVSWYQQTPGQGLQFLFEYFSETQRNKGNFPGRFSGRQFSNSRSEMNVSTLELGDSALYLCASSLGLGRNTEAFFGQGTRLTVV.

The rearrangement joins TRBV2 to TRBJ2-1, with TRBD1 matching 9 bases. CDR1 and CDR2 from the germline V gene are SNHLY and FYNNEI. Trimming took 6 bases from V and 6 from J; bases not matched to a gene: 18. This CDR3 comprises 18 residues. The CDR3 loop reads CASRAHIRDRVPLNEQFF. The CDR3 coding sequence is TGTGCCAGCAGGGCACACATACGGGACAGGGTTCCCCTCAATGAGCAGTTCTTC.

The chain employs TRBV5-6 and TRBJ1-5, with D unresolved. This CDR3 is 13 amino acids long. V gave up 5 bases and J gave up 4 bases, with 10 bases separating them. CDR1 and CDR2 (germline): SGHDT, YYEEEE. CDR3 sequence (DNA): TGTGCCAGCAGTAGGCTGAGGAATCAGCCCCAGCATTTT. This gives the protein CASSRLRNQPQHF.

The chain couples TRBV7-3 to TRBJ1-1; D is unclear. Trimming removed 5 bases at V and 3 bases at J, with 10 bases between. Germline V gene data show CDR1 as SGHTA and CDR2 as FQGTGA. This CDR3 is 13 amino acids long. CDR3 amino acids: CASSPGSHTEAFF. The CDR3 DNA reads as TGTGCCAGCAGCCCCGGGTCTCACACTGAAGCTTTCTTT.

The J gene is TRBJ1-6, the V gene TRBV19; D ambiguous. The V end lost 1 base, the J end lost 7 bases, and 14 bases lay between the germline ends. Germline CDR1 is LNHDA and CDR2 is SQIVND (reference sequence). The CDR3 contains 16 residues. CDR3 amino acids: CASSIGRRVGNSPLHF. The CDR3 DNA follows: TGTGCCAGTAGTATAGGCCGCCGCGTCGGGAATTCACCCCTCCACTTT.

This rearrangement joins TRBV2 to TRBJ1-3; possible D gene TRBD1, 6 bases. The CDR3 covers 13 residues. The V gene lost 6 bases and the J gene lost 4 bases, with 10 bases spanning the gap. The V gene's germline CDR1 is SNHLY and CDR2 FYNNEI. The CDR3 DNA is TGTGCCAGCAGCTCAGACAGGGGAAACACCATATATTTT. Its translation: CASSSDRGNTIYF.

The chain uses TRBV15 and TRBJ1-2; maybe TRBD1 (6 bases). Germline V gives CDR1 LNHNV, CDR2 YYDKDF (reference sequence). V was pared by 4 bases and J by 5 bases, with 14 bases between. CDR3 size: 14 residues. The CDR3 sequence is CATSTGGATYGYTF. The CDR3 DNA follows: TGTGCCACCAGCACCGGGGGGGCAACTTATGGCTACACCTTC. Complete variable domain (other parts from reference TRBV15 and TRBJ1-2): DAMVIQNPRYQVTQFGKPVTLSCSQTLNHNVMYWYQQKSSQAPKLLFHYYDKDFNNEADTPDNFQSRRPNTSFCFLDIRSPGLGDTAMYLCATSTGGATYGYTFGSGTRLTVV.

This rearrangement joins TRBV2 to TRBJ1-1, with D perhaps TRBD1 (5 bases). Trimming shortened V by 5 bases and J by 4 bases, and 14 bases separated the two germline ends. Germline CDR1 SNHLY, CDR2 FYNNEI. The CDR3 consists of 14 residues. CDR3 sequence reads: CASSSRARSTEAFF. CDR3 bases: TGTGCCAGCAGTTCCAGGGCCCGGAGCACTGAAGCTTTCTTT. The complete variable domain, with remaining parts taken from reference TRBV2 and TRBJ1-1, reads EPEVTQTPSHQVTQMGQEVILRCVPISNHLYFYWYRQILGQKVEFLVSFYNNEISEKSEIFDDQFSVERPDGSNFTLKIRSTKLEDSAMYFCASSSRARSTEAFFGQGTRLTVV.

The chain is built from TRBV11-3 and TRBJ2-3; a possible D gene is TRBD2 (7 bases). V dropped 4 bases and J dropped 3 bases, with 11 bases sitting between them. Germline V gene lookup returns CDR1 SGHNT and CDR2 YENEEA. The CDR3 has 14 residues. The CDR3 sequence is CASSSGGRTDTQYF. For the CDR3, the DNA is TGTGCCAGCAGCTCCGGGGGGCGGACAGATACGCAGTATTTT. Full variable domain (remainder filled in from reference TRBV11-3 and TRBJ2-3): EAGVVQSPRYKIIEKKQPVAFWCNPISGHNTLYWYLQNLGQGPELLIRYENEEAVDDSQLPKDRFSAERLKGVDSTLKIQPAELGDSAVYLCASSSGGRTDTQYFGPGTRLTVL.